What follows describes a single T cell receptor beta chain. The antigen remains unidentified. Germline CDR1 SGHTA, CDR2 FQGNSA. The CDR3 loop spans 14 amino acids. The V end was cut by 1 base, the J end by 8 bases, with 14 bases between. PCR used 60 Vbeta primers and 13 Jbeta primers. Sequencing used immunoSEQ multiplex PCR; TCRdb keeps in-frame clones, though not all of them. The sample consists of around 130,000 clones, 80% of them appearing once. This specimen belongs to a study of cytomegalovirus exposure and HLA in healthy donors. Study context: Unique TCRs from HLA-typed donors, about 85 million of them, were held in an early data release. Study-level points and caveats: Cytomegalovirus association was assigned to more than 150 TCR beta chains. Later examination showed HLA-associated TCR beta chains had greater clonal expansion than equally common others.

The receptor was isolated from a middle-aged man in good health and CMV-seronegative. The sequencing sample was made of PBMCs. The chain is built from TRBV7-2 and TRBJ1-2; a weak D match, TRBD1 (6 bases). CDR3: CASSLVEGGLGYTF. The CDR3 nucleotides read TGTGCCAGCAGCTTAGTTGAGGGGGGGCTCGGCTACACCTTC.